A selection of T cell receptor beta chains follows, all from one sample in a study of blood T cell repertoires in COVID-19. The data were produced by immunoSEQ multiplex PCR, yet TCRdb's version contains in-frame clones alone and is incomplete. The sample has around 300,000 clones, roughly 88% seen once. Sequenced sample: PBMCs or T cells enriched from blood (not recorded which). The receptors shown here come from a woman aged 25 to 39 who had recovered from COVID-19. Both conserved end residues are part of each CDR3. A D gene is named only where the DNA matches it firmly.

D	V	J	CDR3
NA	TRBV7-2	TRBJ1-2	CASSLAGSGGGPGGYTF
NA	TRBV19	TRBJ1-6	CASRGTGLYNSPLHF
NA	TRBV20-1	TRBJ2-7	CSAPARGEQYF
NA	TRBV5-1	TRBJ1-3	CASSLTIGSSGNTIYF
NA	TRBV3-1/TRBV3-2	TRBJ2-1	CASSQGLAKSYNEQFF
TRBD2	TRBV5-1	TRBJ2-7	CASSLVGPSGRYEQYF
TRBD1	TRBV2	TRBJ1-1	CASSEPKGQDTEAFF
TRBD1	TRBV6-5	TRBJ1-6	CASRLTTGPNSPLHF
NA	TRBV30	TRBJ1-6	CASKGQSSSYNSPLHF
TRBD1	TRBV27	TRBJ2-7	CASSWDRATDEQYF
TRBD2	TRBV24-1	TRBJ2-5	CATSDLTGLAVGSQQETQYF
TRBD1	TRBV5-1	TRBJ2-7	CASSLTGGYEQYF
TRBD2	TRBV6-2/TRBV6-3	TRBJ2-3	CASSLSGGATDTQYF
TRBD2	TRBV11-2	TRBJ2-5	CASSLGPEREYQETQYF
TRBD1	TRBV9	TRBJ2-7	CASSVGLGQAFEQYF
NA	TRBV7-2	TRBJ1-5	CASSLQRGSNQPQHF
NA	TRBV21-1	TRBJ1-2	CASSKETNRVDRSGYTF
NA	TRBV30	TRBJ1-3	CAWTSGSSSGNTIYF
NA	TRBV7-9	TRBJ1-5	CASSPGGAHNQPQHF
TRBD2	TRBV7-3	TRBJ2-6	CASSPRQLTSGITAGANVLTF
TRBD2	TRBV7-9	TRBJ2-1	CASSWTSGFYNEQFF
NA	TRBV2	TRBJ2-4	CASSNMGPKNIQYF
NA	TRBV4-1	TRBJ1-2	CASSPSGVSYGYTF
NA	TRBV7-9	TRBJ1-1	CASSFQGAEAFF
TRBD1	TRBV7-8	TRBJ2-7	CASGSQTGPTYEQYF
NA	TRBV6-5	TRBJ2-1	CASSYRGSYNEQFF
TRBD1	TRBV10-2	TRBJ2-3	CASSVRGRTDTQYF
NA	TRBV28	TRBJ2-5	CASSLSGSETQYF
TRBD1	TRBV7-7	TRBJ2-2	CASSPEQGGTGELFF
NA	TRBV7-9	TRBJ2-2	CASSLRGKSGELFF
NA	TRBV21-1	TRBJ2-2	CASSKLWDRTNTGELFF
NA	TRBV7-8	TRBJ1-5	CASSLVAGTSNQPQHF
TRBD2	TRBV5-1	TRBJ2-1	CASSLGHSGRTYNEQFF
TRBD1	TRBV14	TRBJ2-1	CASSQDLSWDRGNEQFF
NA	TRBV10-3	TRBJ2-7	CAISQFPGTGVGGYEQYF
TRBD1	TRBV7-3	TRBJ2-1	CASSPGTAYNEQFF
NA	TRBV12-3/TRBV12-4	TRBJ2-7	CASSQARRQYF
TRBD2	TRBV28	TRBJ2-1	CASSPITLAGGIEDEQFF
TRBD1	TRBV9	TRBJ1-2	CASSGTGGYTF
NA	TRBV6-5	TRBJ2-7	CASSYGGGLGEQYF
NA	TRBV6-1	TRBJ1-4	CASSERGEKLFF
TRBD1	TRBV5-1	TRBJ1-1	CASSGGTGMTEAFF
TRBD1	TRBV6-2/TRBV6-3	TRBJ2-7	CASRPQGTGPYYEQYF
NA	TRBV11-2	TRBJ1-1	CASSLREGTGAFF
TRBD1	TRBV7-3	TRBJ1-2	CASSPGQGNYGYTF
TRBD2	TRBV4-2	TRBJ2-1	CASSHAGTSGSDEQFF
NA	TRBV19	TRBJ2-3	CASGRGNNLDTQYF
TRBD1	TRBV3-1/TRBV3-2	TRBJ2-1	CASSHGTGHYNEQFF
TRBD1	TRBV2	TRBJ1-2	CARTTDRRTNYGYTF
NA	TRBV7-8	TRBJ2-4	CASSHPEGLAKNIQYF
TRBD1	TRBV19	TRBJ1-2	CASSDRAYGYTF
NA	TRBV19	TRBJ1-5	CASSTGNEGNQPQHF
NA	TRBV5-6	TRBJ2-1	CASSLRASVEQFF
NA	TRBV5-8	TRBJ2-3	CASSRRPSSTDTQYF
TRBD2	TRBV27	TRBJ2-1	CATGASGGYNEQFF
TRBD1	TRBV5-1	TRBJ2-5	CASSFNEGQVETQYF